Listed below are T cell receptor beta chains from one sample, sequenced in a study of blood T cell repertoires in COVID-19. Clones were read by immunoSEQ multiplex PCR, and TCRdb kept only the in-frame ones, dropping some. The sample has approximately 120,000 clones, around four fifths seen once. The sequenced material came from peripheral blood. Receptors originate from an older man with active or convalescent COVID-19. Each CDR3 is given with its conserved first and last residue. The D gene is left open where the match is weak. The listing skips clone size in some rows; elsewhere it reads once, few, many or a size class.

j_gene,abundance,len,v_gene,d_gene,CDR3aa,CDR3nt
TRBJ2-1,-,15,TRBV12-5,TRBD2,CASGSGLAGVNEQFF,TGTGCTAGTGGTTCAGGACTAGCGGGGGTTAATGAGCAGTTCTTC
TRBJ2-7,-,15,TRBV3-1/TRBV3-2,TRBD2,CASSQDSLAGPEQYF,TGTGCCAGCAGCCAAGATTCCCTAGCGGGGCCCGAGCAGTACTTC
TRBJ1-6,-,13,TRBV9,-,CASSVDQGSPLHF,TGTGCCAGCAGCGTAGATCAGGGTTCACCCCTCCACTTT
TRBJ2-3,-,13,TRBV3-1/TRBV3-2,-,CASRREADDTQYF,TGTGCCAGCAGGAGGGAAGCCGATGATACGCAGTATTTT
TRBJ2-3,-,15,TRBV6-5,-,CASSYSLRGTDTQYF,TGTGCCAGCAGTTACTCGTTGCGGGGAACAGATACGCAGTATTTT
TRBJ1-1,-,11,TRBV7-2,-,CASSLGPPLFF,TGTGCCAGCAGCTTAGGGCCACCTTTGTTCTTT
TRBJ2-1,-,12,TRBV12-3/TRBV12-4,TRBD1,CASSTGGGEQFF,TGTGCCAGCAGCACAGGGGGAGGCGAGCAGTTCTTC
TRBJ1-5,-,15,TRBV9,-,CASSVEGVSNQPQHF,TGTGCCAGCAGCGTAGAGGGAGTTAGCAATCAGCCCCAGCATTTT
TRBJ1-3,-,14,TRBV5-4,TRBD1,CASSFRGAGNTIYF,TGTGCCAGCAGCTTCAGGGGGGCTGGAAACACCATATATTTT
TRBJ1-6,few,15,TRBV5-4,TRBD1,CASSTPGQENSPLHF,TGTGCCAGCAGCACCCCGGGACAGGAGAATTCACCCCTCCACTTT
TRBJ2-1,-,16,TRBV4-3,-,CASSQDLLGLYNEQFF,TGCGCCAGCAGCCAAGATTTACTAGGCCTATACAATGAGCAGTTCTTC
TRBJ2-7,-,12,TRBV7-9,-,CASSKQGSEQYF,TGTGCCAGCAGCAAGCAGGGCTCCGAGCAGTACTTC
TRBJ1-2,-,14,TRBV6-5,-,CASSYTSGPGGYTF,TGTGCCAGCAGTTACACCTCAGGCCCGGGGGGCTACACCTTC
TRBJ2-5,-,15,TRBV18,TRBD2,CASSAAGGSQETQYF,TGTGCCAGCTCAGCAGCGGGGGGATCCCAGGAGACCCAGTACTTC
TRBJ2-6,-,15,TRBV4-3,-,CASSQAAGGANVLTF,TGCGCCAGCAGCCAAGCGGCGGGTGGGGCCAACGTCCTGACTTTC
TRBJ1-2,-,11,TRBV29-1,-,CSVASRDGYTF,TGCAGCGTTGCCTCCAGGGATGGCTACACCTTC
TRBJ1-4,-,16,TRBV5-1,TRBD1,CASTQGQGAVNEKLFF,TGCGCCAGCACCCAGGGACAGGGGGCGGTTAATGAAAAACTGTTTTTT
TRBJ1-2,-,18,TRBV2,TRBD1,CASRPPGQGALTNYGYTF,TGTGCCAGCAGACCCCCTGGCCAGGGGGCTCTTACTAACTATGGCTACACCTTC
TRBJ1-2,few,16,TRBV29-1,TRBD1,CSVEARTGGAEYGYTF,TGCAGCGTTGAAGCCCGGACAGGGGGCGCTGAATATGGCTACACCTTC
TRBJ2-2,-,16,TRBV2,-,CASSEAPGASTGELFF,TGTGCCAGCAGCGAGGCCCCAGGGGCGAGCACCGGGGAGCTGTTTTTT